This is a list of T cell receptor beta chains from one sample in a study of response to subunit inactivated influenza vaccine. Each CDR3 protein is one row after TCRdb ran MiXCR on the RT-PCR reads. The table has 650,000 or so distinct CDR3 sequences, about 15% seen once; the top ten hold roughly 7.6%. This specimen was PBMCs from blood, taken approximately 15 days before vaccination. The receptors originated from a man between 50 and 59 years old who received an inactivated influenza vaccine. CDR3s include the opening cysteine and the closing phenylalanine or tryptophan. D genes are given only for firm matches. Clone size is not always given. Where it is, it says once, few, many or a class for expanded clones.

J: TRBJ2-4
size: .
V: TRBV5-5
D: .
DNA: TGTGCCAGCAGCTGGGACTCGGACATTCAGTACTTC
CDR3: CASSWDSDIQYF

J: TRBJ2-3
size: .
V: TRBV2
D: TRBD2
DNA: TGTGCCAGCTGGAGAGGGTCTAGCGGGGCGACAGATACGCAGTATTTT
CDR3: CASWRGSSGATDTQYF

J: TRBJ2-3
size: few
V: TRBV29-1
D: .
DNA: TGCAGCGTGACCCGCAGCGATAAGCGTAGCACAGATACGCAGTATTTT
CDR3: CSVTRSDKRSTDTQYF

J: TRBJ2-2
size: .
V: TRBV12-3/TRBV12-4
D: .
DNA: TGTGCCAGCAGTTTGCTTGTAAGGGGGGAGCTGTTTTTT
CDR3: CASSLLVRGELFF

J: TRBJ2-7
size: .
V: TRBV7-9
D: .
DNA: TGTGCCAGCAGCAGGTGGACAAACCAGGGGGAGCAGTACTTC
CDR3: CASSRWTNQGEQYF

J: TRBJ2-1
size: .
V: TRBV9
D: .
DNA: TGTGCCAGCTCCGGACCGGGCTCTACAGGAAATGAGCAGTTCTTC
CDR3: CASSGPGSTGNEQFF

J: TRBJ1-1
size: .
V: TRBV20-1
D: TRBD1
DNA: TGCAGTGCTAGAGGGGGGACAGTGAACACTGAAGCTTTCTTT
CDR3: CSARGGTVNTEAFF

J: TRBJ2-1
size: few
V: TRBV7-2
D: .
DNA: TGTGCCAGCAGCTTAAACGCCCGAGGGAATGAGCAGTTCTTC
CDR3: CASSLNARGNEQFF

J: TRBJ2-7
size: .
V: TRBV27
D: TRBD1
DNA: TGTGCCAGCAGTCTAAGACAGGGGACGGGAGCCCCCTCCTACGAGCAGTACTTC
CDR3: CASSLRQGTGAPSYEQYF

J: TRBJ1-3
size: .
V: TRBV4-2
D: .
DNA: TGTGCCAGCAGCCCTCCGTCTGGAAACACCATATATTTT
CDR3: CASSPPSGNTIYF

J: TRBJ2-1
size: .
V: TRBV4-3
D: TRBD2
DNA: TGCGCCAGCAGCCAGCGGGGGGGCCTAGATGAGCAGTTCTTC
CDR3: CASSQRGGLDEQFF

J: TRBJ2-3
size: .
V: TRBV25-1
D: TRBD2
DNA: TGTGCCAGCAGTGACGGGGGGGCTACTAGCACAGATACGCAGTATTTT
CDR3: CASSDGGATSTDTQYF

J: TRBJ1-2
size: few
V: TRBV9
D: TRBD1
DNA: TGTGCCAGCAGCCCCCGTGAAGGGACAGGGATGGGTGGCTACACCTTC
CDR3: CASSPREGTGMGGYTF

J: TRBJ2-1
size: few
V: TRBV28
D: .
DNA: TGTGCCAGCAGTCCCCGCGGTAGCGGAATCGATGAGCAGTTCTTC
CDR3: CASSPRGSGIDEQFF

J: TRBJ2-1
size: .
V: TRBV3-1
D: TRBD2
DNA: TGTGCCAGCAGCCAAGCCGGGACTAGCGGGTACAATGAGCAGTTCTTC
CDR3: CASSQAGTSGYNEQFF

J: TRBJ2-1
size: few
V: TRBV7-9
D: TRBD2
DNA: TGTGCCAGCAGCTTAGCACCAGAACTAGCGGGGTACAATGAGCAGTTCTTC
CDR3: CASSLAPELAGYNEQFF

J: TRBJ2-3
size: .
V: TRBV27
D: TRBD1
DNA: TGTGCCAGCAGTTCTCCCCTCCGGGACAGGGGGCTAGCAGATACGCAGTATTTT
CDR3: CASSSPLRDRGLADTQYF

J: TRBJ2-7
size: .
V: TRBV27
D: TRBD1
DNA: TGTGCCAGCAGTGGTCTCCGGGACAGTGGGCTCTACGAGCAGTACTTC
CDR3: CASSGLRDSGLYEQYF

J: TRBJ1-1
size: few
V: TRBV28
D: .
DNA: TGTGCCGGCGAAGAGGAAGCTTTCTTT
CDR3: CAGEEEAFF

J: TRBJ2-3
size: .
V: TRBV3-1
D: .
DNA: TGTGCCAGCAGCCAAGATCCCGGGGGTGCAGATACGCAGTATTTT
CDR3: CASSQDPGGADTQYF

J: TRBJ1-5
size: .
V: TRBV18
D: .
DNA: TGTGCCAGCTCCCGGGACACCGGTAGCTATCAGCCCCAGCATTTT
CDR3: CASSRDTGSYQPQHF

J: TRBJ2-7
size: few
V: TRBV11-2
D: TRBD2
DNA: TGTGCCAGCAGCTTAGTGGCAACTAGCGGGAGGGCCGCGTACGAGCAGTACTTC
CDR3: CASSLVATSGRAAYEQYF

J: TRBJ1-4
size: .
V: TRBV2
D: .
DNA: TGTGCCAGCAGTGTGGACGATAATGAAAAACTGTTTTTT
CDR3: CASSVDDNEKLFF

J: TRBJ2-7
size: few
V: TRBV29-1
D: .
DNA: TGCAGCGTTGGGCTCAGTCCCTCCTACGAGCAGTACTTC
CDR3: CSVGLSPSYEQYF

J: TRBJ2-5
size: few
V: TRBV3-1
D: .
DNA: TGTGCCAGCAGCCAAGACGAAGGGGGTAACCAAGAGACCCAGTACTTC
CDR3: CASSQDEGGNQETQYF

J: TRBJ2-7
size: few
V: TRBV2
D: .
DNA: TGTGCCAGCAGCGAATGGTCTCACTCCTACGAGCAGTACTTC
CDR3: CASSEWSHSYEQYF

J: TRBJ1-6
size: few
V: TRBV12-5
D: .
DNA: TGTGCTAGTGGTTTGGACTTCAAAGGGGACATTGGGGTAATGGATTCACCCCTCCACTTT
CDR3: CASGLDFKGDIGVMDSPLHF

J: TRBJ1-5
size: .
V: TRBV20-1
D: TRBD1
DNA: TGCAGTGCCAAGACAGGGTCACGTCAGCCCCAGCATTTT
CDR3: CSAKTGSRQPQHF

J: TRBJ1-4
size: few
V: TRBV12-3/TRBV12-4
D: .
DNA: TGTGCCAGCAGTCTTTGGTCAACTAATGAAAAACTGTTTTTT
CDR3: CASSLWSTNEKLFF

J: TRBJ1-2
size: few
V: TRBV28
D: .
DNA: TGTGCCAGTCAGGGGCGGGGTGGCTACACCTTC
CDR3: CASQGRGGYTF

J: TRBJ2-1
size: .
V: TRBV3-1
D: TRBD2
DNA: TGTGCCAGCAGCCAGGCCGGACTAGCGAACAATGAGCAGTTCTTC
CDR3: CASSQAGLANNEQFF

J: TRBJ2-5
size: few
V: TRBV18
D: .
DNA: TGTGCCAGCTCACCACGCAGGGTCCAAGAGACCCAGTACTTC
CDR3: CASSPRRVQETQYF

J: TRBJ2-3
size: .
V: TRBV7-2
D: TRBD2
DNA: TGTGCCAGCAGACGAGGCGGGTTAGCGGGAGTAGATACGCAGTATTTT
CDR3: CASRRGGLAGVDTQYF

J: TRBJ2-5
size: few
V: TRBV30
D: TRBD2
DNA: TGTGCCTGGAGTGTAGCGGGGGGGCTTGAGACCCAGTACTTC
CDR3: CAWSVAGGLETQYF

J: TRBJ1-1
size: many
V: TRBV3-1
D: .
DNA: TGTGCCAGCAGCCAAGCCGGGGGGGCGAGGACTGAAGCTTTCTTT
CDR3: CASSQAGGARTEAFF

J: TRBJ2-4
size: few
V: TRBV6-2/TRBV6-3
D: .
DNA: TGTGCCAGCAGTTACTCGAAAGCCCGGCGGACCAAAAACATTCAGTACTTC
CDR3: CASSYSKARRTKNIQYF

J: TRBJ2-1
size: few
V: TRBV7-8
D: .
DNA: TGTGCCAGCAGCTCCTCACTAGCAGATGAGCAGTTCTTC
CDR3: CASSSSLADEQFF

J: TRBJ2-1
size: many
V: TRBV2
D: TRBD2
DNA: TGTGCCAGCAGGGGGGGAGCGGGGGGTGAACTCAATGAGCAGTTCTTC
CDR3: CASRGGAGGELNEQFF

J: TRBJ2-1
size: .
V: TRBV7-9
D: .
DNA: TGTGCCAGCAGCTTAGTGGGTCTTTACAATGAGCAGTTCTTC
CDR3: CASSLVGLYNEQFF

J: TRBJ2-7
size: few
V: TRBV11-2
D: TRBD1
DNA: TGTGCCAGCAGCTTACAAAGCCTCGGGACAGGGAAATCCTACGAGCAGTACTTC
CDR3: CASSLQSLGTGKSYEQYF

J: TRBJ2-7
size: few
V: TRBV28
D: .
DNA: TGTGCCAGCAGTAAGACTAGATACGAGCAGTACTTC
CDR3: CASSKTRYEQYF

J: TRBJ1-3
size: few
V: TRBV27
D: .
DNA: TGTGCCAGCAGACGGGTGAATGATCCCGGAAACACCATATATTTT
CDR3: CASRRVNDPGNTIYF

J: TRBJ2-7
size: many
V: TRBV7-2
D: TRBD2
DNA: TGTGCCAGCAATTTAGCGGGGGGGTTATACGAGCAGTACTTC
CDR3: CASNLAGGLYEQYF

J: TRBJ2-6
size: .
V: TRBV14
D: .
DNA: TGTGCCAGCAGCCAAGCCAGGGGTACCGGGGCCAACGTCCTGACTTTC
CDR3: CASSQARGTGANVLTF